This is a list of T cell receptor beta chains from one sample in a study of cytomegalovirus exposure and HLA in healthy donors. The method was immunoSEQ multiplex PCR; TCRdb's version includes in-frame clones alone and lacks a portion of them. This table has about 150,000 clones, about 76% appearing once. Input material: PBMCs. The receptors stem from a male donor in good health and CMV-seronegative. The CDR3 runs from the conserved cysteine through the conserved F or W. The D gene is left open where the match is weak. Size is stated for part of the rows, as once, few or many counts, or as a class when the clone is expanded.

>NA|TRBD1|TRBV5-6|TRBJ2-7
TGTGCCAGCAGCACACCGGACAGGGGTCACTCCTACGAGCAGTACTTC
CASSTPDRGHSYEQYF
>many|NA|TRBV6-1|TRBJ1-1
TGTGCCAGCAGAGCAATAGTCACTGAAGCTTTCTTT
CASRAIVTEAFF
>few|TRBD2|TRBV7-3|TRBJ2-3
TGTGCCAGCAGCCCCTCGGGACTAGCAGGTGCAGATACGCAGTATTTT
CASSPSGLAGADTQYF
>NA|TRBD2|TRBV2|TRBJ2-3
TGTGCCAGCAGAGAACTAGCGGGAGTTGCAGATACGCAGTATTTT
CASRELAGVADTQYF
>once|NA|TRBV7-9|TRBJ2-7
TGTGCCAGCAGCTTCCAGGGGGGAGCATTCGAGCAGTACTTC
CASSFQGGAFEQYF
>NA|TRBD2|TRBV18|TRBJ2-3
TGTGCCAGCTCACCCTCGGGACTAGCGGAGCAAAACGCAGATACGCAGTATTTT
CASSPSGLAEQNADTQYF
>NA|TRBD1|TRBV5-4|TRBJ2-6
TGTGCCAGCAGCCATGGTGGCAGGGGGCAACAACAACACGTCCTGACTTTC
CASSHGGRGQQQHVLTF
>NA|TRBD2|TRBV7-9|TRBJ2-1
TGTGCCAGCAGCACCTGGACTAGCTACAATGAGCAGTTCTTC
CASSTWTSYNEQFF
>NA|NA|TRBV20-1|TRBJ2-7
TGCAGTGCTAAGGTGAACTACGAGCAGTACTTC
CSAKVNYEQYF
>few|NA|TRBV11-2|TRBJ2-7
TGTGCCAGCAGCTTAGGTGGCGGAACCTACGAGCAGTACTTC
CASSLGGGTYEQYF